This T cell receptor (beta chain) was documented in a study of cytomegalovirus exposure and HLA in healthy donors. Whole-study findings and limits: Cytomegalovirus-associated TCR beta chains were listed, numbering some 180. In a later analysis, at a false discovery rate of 0.05, 16,951 TCR beta sequences matched HLA alleles.

Both 60 Vbeta primers and 13 Jbeta primers went into the PCR. The assay was immunoSEQ multiplex PCR, and TCRdb's table has in-frame clones only and misses some. The sample includes some 60,000 clones, about four fifths of them seen just once. About this clone itself: What it recognizes is unknown.

Sequencing was carried out using PBMCs. The source is a woman aged 40-49 years in good health and CMV-seronegative.

CDR3 nucleotide sequence: TGTGCCAGCAGTTCTCGGGAAGGGTTAGAGACCCAGTACTTC. Its protein product is CASSSREGLETQYF. The chain combines TRBV6-5 with TRBJ2-5, with D perhaps TRBD2 (5 bases). This CDR3 spans 14 amino acids. In germline, CDR1 is MNHEY, CDR2 SVGAGI. V lost 4 bases and J lost 4, with 13 bases in between.